These 32 T cell receptor beta chains were sequenced from one sample in a study of cytomegalovirus exposure and HLA in healthy donors. PCR involved 60 Vbeta and 13 Jbeta primers. Using immunoSEQ multiplex PCR, the repertoire was profiled, and TCRdb retains in-frame clones only, with some absent. The table shows some 150,000 clones, with just under 90% occurring only once. The specimen sequenced was PBMCs. The receptors stem from a young woman in good health and CMV-seronegative.

The rearrangement links TRBV28 to TRBJ2-5; 11 nucleotides line up with TRBD2. The CDR3 runs to 20 residues. J was trimmed by 0 bases and V by 0 bases; bases with no gene match: 12. Germline V CDR1 and CDR2: MDHEN, SYDVKM. Here the CDR3 DNA reads TGTGCCAGCAGTTTATGGTGGGAGACTAGCGGGACGACGTACCAAGAGACCCAGTACTTC. Its translation: CASSLWWETSGTTYQETQYF.

V gene TRBV7-8 combines with J gene TRBJ1-1, with TRBD1 identical over 7 bases. The junction had 14 bases not matched to a gene; V was cut back by 5 bases and J by 11 bases. This CDR3 has 14 residues. The V gene's germline CDR1 is SGHVS and CDR2 FQNEAQ. The CDR3 reads CASSPAGQPILAFF. The CDR3 DNA is TGTGCCAGCAGCCCGGCGGGACAGCCAATCTTGGCTTTCTTT. The entire variable domain, with the rest obtained from reference TRBV7-8 and TRBJ1-1, is as follows: GAGVSQSPRYKVAKRGQDVALRCDPISGHVSLFWYQQALGQGPEFLTYFQNEAQLDKSGLPSDRFFAERPEGSVSTLKIQRTQQEDSAVYLCASSPAGQPILAFFGQGTRLTVV.

The chain recombines TRBV5-1 with TRBJ2-7; 9 nucleotides agree with TRBD2. J was trimmed by 7 bases and V by 2 bases; bases with no gene match: 10. The CDR3 sequence is 15 residues long. Germline values: CDR1 SGHRS, CDR2 YFSETQ. The CDR3 sequence is CASSFPLAGVGEQYF. CDR3 coding DNA: TGCGCCAGCAGCTTCCCCTTAGCGGGAGTGGGTGAGCAGTACTTC.

V usage is TRBV7-2 and J usage is TRBJ2-7; D is possibly TRBD2 (5 bases). The CDR3 is 12 amino acids. The V gene's germline CDR1 is SGHTA and CDR2 FQGNSA. V lost 4 bases to trimming and J lost 3 bases, with 7 bases between them. Written as DNA, the CDR3 is TGTGCCAGCAGCTCGAGCGGCTACGAGCAGTACTTC. Translation gives CASSSSGYEQYF.

V gene TRBV28 combines with J gene TRBJ2-1, with 7 bases matching TRBD2. The trim removed 6 bases at V and 7 bases at J, leaving 3 bases unmatched. Germline V gene data show CDR1 as MDHEN and CDR2 as SYDVKM. The CDR3 spans 12 residues. The CDR3 spells CASRWGGNEQFF. In DNA, the CDR3 is TGTGCCAGCAGGTGGGGGGGGAATGAGCAGTTCTTC.

The V gene is TRBV29-1, the J gene TRBJ1-1, with 11 bases aligning to TRBD1. Germline-derived CDR1 and CDR2 are SQVTM and ANQGSEA. V trimming: 4 bases; J trimming: 5 bases; junction bases outside the gene matches: 9. The CDR3 spans 15 residues. CDR3 residues: CSVGGTGGGKTEAFF. Here the CDR3 DNA reads TGCAGCGTTGGTGGGACAGGGGGTGGTAAAACTGAAGCTTTCTTT. The full variable domain, its missing parts supplied by reference TRBV29-1 and TRBJ1-1, is SAVISQKPSRDICQRGTSLTIQCQVDSQVTMMFWYRQQPGQSLTLIATANQGSEATYESGFVIDKFPISRPNLTFSTLTVSNMSPEDSSIYLCSVGGTGGGKTEAFFGQGTRLTVV.

J is TRBJ2-3 and V is TRBV7-9, with a possible D match to TRBD2 (6 bases). Germline V lookup: CDR1 SEHNR, CDR2 FQNEAQ (reference sequence). The CDR3 sequence is 15 residues long. V dropped 6 bases and J dropped 2 bases, with 15 bases sitting between them. The CDR3 DNA sequence: TGTGCCAGCAGGTACCCGGGACTCCCCACAGATACGCAGTATTTT. Translated: CASRYPGLPTDTQYF.

V gene TRBV30 combines with J gene TRBJ1-2; 9 bases fit TRBD1. The CDR3 consists of 13 residues. The V segment lost 4 bases and the J segment 7 bases; nucleotides outside the gene matches: 7. The V gene's germline CDR1 is GTSNPN and CDR2 SVGIG (reference sequence). CDR3 in amino acids: CAWNLQGASGYTF. The CDR3 DNA follows: TGTGCCTGGAATTTACAGGGGGCGAGTGGCTACACCTTC. Full variable domain (missing parts from reference TRBV30 and TRBJ1-2): SQTIHQWPATLVQPVGSPLSLECTVEGTSNPNLYWYRQAAGRGLQLLFYSVGIGQISSEVPQNLSASRPQDRQFILSSKKLLLSDSGFYLCAWNLQGASGYTFGSGTRLTVV.

The chain has TRBV4-1 and TRBJ2-1; 9 bases match TRBD2. Germline values: CDR1 MGHRA, CDR2 YSYEKL. Trimming cost V 5 bases and J 6 bases; bases outside gene matches: 5. This CDR3 spans 14 amino acids. The CDR3 DNA sequence: TGCGCCAGCAGCATGCGGGGGGGAATCAATGAGCAGTTCTTC. This codes for CASSMRGGINEQFF.

The CDR3 sequence is CASSLDLERNYGYTF. In DNA form, the CDR3 reads TGTGCCAGCAGCTTAGATCTTGAGAGAAACTATGGCTACACCTTC. V and J are TRBV11-2 and TRBJ1-2; D not resolved. V was shortened by 0 bases and J by 2 bases, with 10 bases between the two germline ends. Looked up from germline, CDR1 is SGHAT and CDR2 is FQNNGV. The CDR3 contains 15 residues.

V and J are TRBV11-2 and TRBJ1-1, with a tentative D call TRBD1 (6 bases). The V end was cut by 2 bases, the J end by 11 bases, with 12 bases between. Germline V gene sequence: CDR1 SGHAT, CDR2 FQNNGV. This CDR3 comprises 12 residues. This CDR3 reads CASSLQGIGAFF. The CDR3 DNA is TGTGCCAGCAGCTTACAGGGGATAGGCGCTTTCTTT. Drawing the rest from reference TRBV11-2 and TRBJ1-1, the complete variable domain is EAGVAQSPRYKIIEKRQSVAFWCNPISGHATLYWYQQILGQGPKLLIQFQNNGVVDDSQLPKDRFSAERLKGVDSTLKIQPAKLEDSAVYLCASSLQGIGAFFGQGTRLTVV.

This chain uses TRBV5-6 with TRBJ2-3, with 8 positions matching TRBD2. V gave up 2 bases and J gave up 5 bases; unmatched junction bases: 16. Germline V gives CDR1 SGHDT, CDR2 YYEEEE. CDR3 length: 18 amino acids. CDR3 sequence: CASSFLNIRGGPGDTQYF. For the CDR3, the DNA is TGTGCCAGCAGCTTTTTAAACATCCGGGGGGGCCCGGGAGATACGCAGTATTTT.

The gene calls are TRBV7-2 and TRBJ2-7; TRBD2 matches 10 bases. This CDR3 has 15 amino acids. Unmatched junction bases numbered 7, after V lost 5 bases and J lost 3 bases. CDR1 and CDR2 (germline): SGHTA, FQGNSA. CDR3 loop: CASSEYSGGLYEQYF. The CDR3 DNA reads TGTGCCAGCAGCGAATATAGCGGGGGGCTCTACGAGCAGTACTTC.

Comment on this clone: This CDR3 is also generated by other DNA sequences in the sample. V gene TRBV5-6 combines with J gene TRBJ2-5, with 8 bases lining up with TRBD2. Germline CDR1 is SGHDT and CDR2 is YYEEEE. Trimming at V came to 0 bases and at J to 5 bases, leaving 6 bases not matched to a gene. This CDR3 is built from 15 residues. In DNA, the CDR3 is TGTGCCAGCAGCTTGGTTGCGGGGGGAGGCGAGACCCAGTACTTC. This encodes CASSLVAGGGETQYF.

This rearrangement joins TRBV20-1 to TRBJ1-2; a possible D gene is TRBD1 (6 bases). The CDR3 covers 10 residues. Germline V gives CDR1 DFQATT, CDR2 SNEGSKA (reference sequence). For the CDR3, the DNA is TGCAGAGGGGGAGACTATGGCTACACCTTC. Amino acid sequence: CRGGDYGYTF.

The rearrangement joins TRBV11-2 to TRBJ2-7; TRBD1 might be the D (6 bases). The CDR3 has 15 amino acids. Trimming cost V 5 bases and J 0 bases, with 14 bases left between them. Germline CDR1 SGHAT, CDR2 FQNNGV. For the CDR3, the DNA is TGTGCCAGCAGCCCCGGGGACATAGGCTCCTACGAGCAGTACTTC. It codes for CASSPGDIGSYEQYF.

Points on this clone: Other nucleotide sequences from this sample produce the same CDR3. The V gene is TRBV30, the J gene TRBJ2-7, with unresolved D. The CDR3 is 12 amino acids. V was shortened by 4 bases and J by 5 bases, with 12 bases between the two germline ends. Germline assignment: CDR1 GTSNPN and CDR2 SVGIG (reference sequence). CDR3 coding DNA: TGTGCCTGGAATCGGGTGTACGACGAGCAGTACTTC. Amino acids: CAWNRVYDEQYF.

The rearrangement links TRBV18 to TRBJ1-1; TRBD1 is a possible D gene (6 bases). Germline values: CDR1 KGHSH, CDR2 LQKENI. The CDR3 loop spans 16 amino acids. Trimming shortened V by 3 bases and J by 0 bases, and 14 bases separated the two germline ends. DNA of the CDR3: TGTGCCAGCTCACCCGGACAGAGGCCTTTGAACACTGAAGCTTTCTTT. Residues: CASSPGQRPLNTEAFF.

The V call is TRBV18, the J call TRBJ2-7; D not resolved. CDR1 and CDR2 (germline): KGHSH, LQKENI. This CDR3 comprises 13 residues. Trimming cost V 0 bases and J 6 bases, with 9 bases left between them. The CDR3 DNA is TGTGCCAGCTCACCACCGTCCCAGGCCGAGCAGTACTTC. This gives the protein CASSPPSQAEQYF.

The CDR3 loop is CASSGLESQVTDTQYF. The CDR3 coding sequence is TGTGCCAGCAGCGGACTAGAAAGTCAGGTCACAGATACGCAGTATTTT. V usage is TRBV9 and J usage is TRBJ2-3; perhaps TRBD2 as D (6 bases). This CDR3 is 16 amino acids long. V lost 3 bases, J lost 2 bases, and 16 bases lay in between. Germline V gene sequence: CDR1 SGDLS, CDR2 YYNGEE.

The table lists this clone with a count of one. The chain combines TRBV7-6 with TRBJ2-1; 9 nucleotides line up with TRBD2. This CDR3 has 16 amino acids. Germline-derived CDR1 and CDR2 are SGHVS and FNYEAQ. J lost 0 bases, V lost 5 bases, and 5 bases had no gene match. The CDR3 protein is CASSPLAGRSYNEQFF. CDR3 bases: TGTGCCAGCAGCCCCCTAGCGGGACGCTCCTACAATGAGCAGTTCTTC.

This clone was seen a few times. This rearrangement joins TRBV6-5 to TRBJ1-1; TRBD1 aligns across 7 bases. The CDR3 contains 12 residues. J was trimmed by 6 bases and V by 10 bases; bases with no gene match: 8. The germline gives CDR1 MNHEY, CDR2 SVGAGI. The CDR3 bases are TGTGCCAATAGGACAGGATTGTCTGAAGCTTTCTTT. Amino acids: CANRTGLSEAFF.

DNA for the CDR3: TGCGCCAGCAGCTTTTCCTTTGGGACTAAAGCTTTCTTT. It yields the protein CASSFSFGTKAFF. The rearrangement uses TRBV5-1 and TRBJ1-1; tentatively, D is TRBD1 (5 bases). Trimming left V 2 bases short and J 9 bases short, with 14 bases between. CDR3 length: 13 amino acids. Germline V gene sequence: CDR1 SGHRS, CDR2 YFSETQ.

The chain employs TRBV4-3 and TRBJ1-2; D is undetermined. CDR1 and CDR2 (germline): LGHNA, YSLEER. The V end lost 1 base, the J end lost 3 bases, and 12 bases lay between the germline ends. The CDR3 totals 15 residues. The CDR3 is CASSQARDTYYGYTF. As DNA, the CDR3 is TGCGCCAGCAGCCAAGCGAGGGATACCTACTATGGCTACACCTTC.

This chain connects TRBV7-8 to TRBJ2-1; 9 positions match TRBD2. Trimming at V came to 0 bases and at J to 3 bases, leaving 3 bases not matched to a gene. Germline V gene lookup returns CDR1 SGHVS and CDR2 FQNEAQ. This CDR3 contains 16 residues. This CDR3 reads CASSLAASGDYNEQFF. CDR3 nucleotides: TGTGCCAGCAGCTTAGCAGCTAGCGGGGACTACAATGAGCAGTTCTTC.

The genes are TRBV7-3 and TRBJ2-1; 10 bases agree with TRBD2. Germline CDR1 reads SGHTA; CDR2 reads FQGTGA. The trim removed 5 bases at V and 5 bases at J, leaving 12 bases unmatched. The CDR3 consists of 17 residues. CDR3 coding DNA: TGTGCCAGCAGCCCAACGGGGCCTAGCGGGGGACACAATGAGCAGTTCTTC. It translates to CASSPTGPSGGHNEQFF.

The DNA of the CDR3 is TGCAGCGTTGAAGATAGCGGGGTAGACACTGAAGCTTTCTTT. Translation gives CSVEDSGVDTEAFF. The chain combines TRBV29-1 with TRBJ1-1; no definite D call. This CDR3 has 14 residues. Germline CDR1 is SQVTM and CDR2 is ANQGSEA. V gave up 0 bases and J gave up 3 bases, with 11 bases separating them.

The V gene is TRBV18, the J gene TRBJ1-1; TRBD1 matches 7 bases. V was pared by 3 bases and J by 4 bases, with 11 bases of the junction left unmatched. CDR1 is KGHSH, CDR2 LQKENI, per germline. This CDR3 has 16 amino acids. The chain's CDR3 is CASSPRDRPLLTEAFF. The CDR3 DNA reads as TGTGCCAGCTCACCTCGGGACAGACCCCTACTCACTGAAGCTTTCTTT.

This clone was seen a single time. V usage is TRBV4-2 and J usage is TRBJ2-1, with 8 bases fitting TRBD2. Germline assignment: CDR1 LGHNA and CDR2 YNFKEQ. V lost 0 bases to trimming and J lost 2 bases; unmatched junction nucleotides: 3. This CDR3 is built from 16 residues. The CDR3 region has the DNA TGTGCCAGCAGCCAAGAAGCGGGAGCGACCTACAATGAGCAGTTCTTC. Protein product: CASSQEAGATYNEQFF.

The genes are TRBV30 and TRBJ2-2, with a tentative D call TRBD1 (6 bases). V lost 3 bases and J lost 6, with 11 bases in between. CDR3 length: 13 residues. CDR1 is GTSNPN and CDR2 is SVGIG in the germline V gene (reference sequence). CDR3 DNA: TGTGCCTGGAGCGCACAGGGCCCCGGGGAGCTGTTTTTT. It codes for CAWSAQGPGELFF.

V and J are TRBV4-3 and TRBJ2-7, with 8 bases identical to TRBD1. Germline V gene lookup returns CDR1 LGHNA and CDR2 YSLEER. CDR3 length: 15 amino acids. V dropped 3 bases and J dropped 3; count of bases not matched to a gene: 7. The CDR3 region has the DNA TGCGCCAGCAGCCACGGACAGGGCAGCCTCTACGAGCAGTACTTC. Encoded protein: CASSHGQGSLYEQYF.

Note on this clone: This sample includes further DNA sequences coding for the same CDR3. The J gene is TRBJ2-5, the V gene TRBV15, with D unresolved. V was shortened by 0 bases and J by 1 base, with 15 bases between the two germline ends. The CDR3 covers 17 residues. Per the germline V gene, CDR1 is LNHNV and CDR2 is YYDKDF (reference sequence). CDR3 in amino acids: CATSRDPHYYFQETQYF. The CDR3 region has the DNA TGTGCCACCAGCAGAGATCCTCATTACTATTTCCAAGAGACCCAGTACTTC.